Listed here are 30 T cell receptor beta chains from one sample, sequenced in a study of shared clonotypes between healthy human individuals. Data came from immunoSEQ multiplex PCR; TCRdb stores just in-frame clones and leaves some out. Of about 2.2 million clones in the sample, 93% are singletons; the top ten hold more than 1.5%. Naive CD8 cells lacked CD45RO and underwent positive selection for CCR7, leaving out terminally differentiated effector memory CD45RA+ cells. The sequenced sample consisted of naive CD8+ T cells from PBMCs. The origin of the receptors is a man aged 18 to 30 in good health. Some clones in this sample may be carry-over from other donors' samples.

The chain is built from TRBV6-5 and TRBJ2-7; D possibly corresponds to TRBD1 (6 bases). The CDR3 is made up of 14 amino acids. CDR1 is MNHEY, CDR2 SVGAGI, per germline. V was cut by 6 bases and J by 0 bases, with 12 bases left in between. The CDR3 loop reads CASSRQEISYEQYF. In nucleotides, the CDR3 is TGTGCCAGCAGCCGACAGGAGATCTCCTACGAGCAGTACTTC.

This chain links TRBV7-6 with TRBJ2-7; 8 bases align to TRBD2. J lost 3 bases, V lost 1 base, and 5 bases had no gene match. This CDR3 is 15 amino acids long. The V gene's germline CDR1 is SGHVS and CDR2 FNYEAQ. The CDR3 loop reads CASSLESGRGYEQYF. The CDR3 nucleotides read TGTGCCAGCAGCTTAGAGAGCGGGAGAGGCTACGAGCAGTACTTC.

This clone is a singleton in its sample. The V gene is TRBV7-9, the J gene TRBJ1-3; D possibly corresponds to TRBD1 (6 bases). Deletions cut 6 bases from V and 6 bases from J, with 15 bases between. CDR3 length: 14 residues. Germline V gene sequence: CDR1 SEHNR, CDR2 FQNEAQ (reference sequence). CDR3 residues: CASRPGDKANTIYF. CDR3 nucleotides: TGTGCCAGCAGGCCCGGGGACAAGGCAAACACCATATATTTT.

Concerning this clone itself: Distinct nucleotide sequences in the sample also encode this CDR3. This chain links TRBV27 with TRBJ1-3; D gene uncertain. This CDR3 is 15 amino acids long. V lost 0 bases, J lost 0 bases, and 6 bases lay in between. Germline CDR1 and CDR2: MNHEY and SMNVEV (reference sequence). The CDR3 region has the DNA TGTGCCAGCAGTTTATCAGGAGCCTCTGGAAACACCATATATTTT. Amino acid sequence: CASSLSGASGNTIYF.

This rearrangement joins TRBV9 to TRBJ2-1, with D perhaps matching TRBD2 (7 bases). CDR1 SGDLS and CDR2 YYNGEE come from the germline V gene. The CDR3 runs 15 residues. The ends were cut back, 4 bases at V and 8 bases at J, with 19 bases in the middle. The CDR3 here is CASSRGGLPTDEQFF. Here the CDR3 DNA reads TGTGCCAGCAGCCGAGGGGGACTACCAACAGATGAGCAGTTCTTC. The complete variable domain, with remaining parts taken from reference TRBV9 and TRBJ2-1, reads DSGVTQTPKHLITATGQRVTLRCSPRSGDLSVYWYQQSLDQGLQFLIQYYNGEERAKGNILERFSAQQFPDLHSELNLSSLELGDSALYFCASSRGGLPTDEQFFGPGTRLTVL.

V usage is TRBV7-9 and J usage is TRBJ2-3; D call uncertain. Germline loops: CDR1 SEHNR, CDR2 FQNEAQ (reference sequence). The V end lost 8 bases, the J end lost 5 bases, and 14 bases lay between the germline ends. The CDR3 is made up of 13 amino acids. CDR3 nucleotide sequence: TGTGCCAGCGCTTTTGGGGAAGGAGATACGCAGTATTTT. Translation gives CASAFGEGDTQYF. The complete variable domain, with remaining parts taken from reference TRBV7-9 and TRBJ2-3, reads DTGVSQNPRHKITKRGQNVTFRCDPISEHNRLYWYRQTLGQGPEFLTYFQNEAQLEKSRLLSDRFSAERPKGSFSTLEIQRTEQGDSAMYLCASAFGEGDTQYFGPGTRLTVL.

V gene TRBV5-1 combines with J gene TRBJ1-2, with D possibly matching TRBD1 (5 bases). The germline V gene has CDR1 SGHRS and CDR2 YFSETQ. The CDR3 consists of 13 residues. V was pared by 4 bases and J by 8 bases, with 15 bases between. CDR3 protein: CASSPGGAQGYTF. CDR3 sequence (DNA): TGCGCCAGCAGCCCCGGAGGGGCGCAGGGCTACACCTTC.

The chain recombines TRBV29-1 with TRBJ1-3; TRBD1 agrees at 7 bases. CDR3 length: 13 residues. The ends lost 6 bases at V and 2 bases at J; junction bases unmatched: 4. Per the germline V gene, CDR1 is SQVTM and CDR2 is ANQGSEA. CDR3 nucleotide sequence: TGCAGCGTGGATGACAGGGCTGGAAACACCATATATTTT. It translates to CSVDDRAGNTIYF.

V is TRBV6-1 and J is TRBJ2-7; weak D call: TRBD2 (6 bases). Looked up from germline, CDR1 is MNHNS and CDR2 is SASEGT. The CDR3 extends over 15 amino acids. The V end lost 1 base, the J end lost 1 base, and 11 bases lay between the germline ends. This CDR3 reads CASSEEGLGSYEQYF. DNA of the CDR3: TGTGCCAGCAGTGAAGAGGGACTGGGTTCCTACGAGCAGTACTTC.

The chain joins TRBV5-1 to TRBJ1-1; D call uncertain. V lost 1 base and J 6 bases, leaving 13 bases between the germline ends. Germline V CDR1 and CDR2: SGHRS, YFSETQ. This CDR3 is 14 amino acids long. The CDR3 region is CASSLRGNGAEAFF. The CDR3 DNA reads TGCGCCAGCAGCTTGAGAGGGAACGGCGCTGAAGCTTTCTTT.

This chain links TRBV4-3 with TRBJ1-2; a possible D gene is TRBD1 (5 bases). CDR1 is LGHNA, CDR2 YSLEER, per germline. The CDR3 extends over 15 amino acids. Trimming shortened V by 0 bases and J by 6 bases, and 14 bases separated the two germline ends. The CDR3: CASSQDRRLGHGYTF. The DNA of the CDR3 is TGCGCCAGCAGCCAAGACCGGAGGTTGGGGCATGGCTACACCTTC.

In DNA, the CDR3 is TGTGCCAGTAGTACCTACATGACGTACCCCTCCTACAATGAGCAGTTCTTC. Protein product: CASSTYMTYPSYNEQFF. The V gene is TRBV19, the J gene TRBJ2-1; D not certain. The CDR3 spans 17 residues. V shed 4 bases and J shed 0 bases, with 16 bases lying between them. Per germline, CDR1 LNHDA and CDR2 SQIVND (reference sequence). The full variable domain, rest sourced from reference TRBV19 and TRBJ2-1, is DGGITQSPKYLFRKEGQNVTLSCEQNLNHDAMYWYRQDPGQGLRLIYYSQIVNDFQKGDIAEGYSVSREKKESFPLTVTSAQKNPTAFYLCASSTYMTYPSYNEQFFGPGTRLTVL.

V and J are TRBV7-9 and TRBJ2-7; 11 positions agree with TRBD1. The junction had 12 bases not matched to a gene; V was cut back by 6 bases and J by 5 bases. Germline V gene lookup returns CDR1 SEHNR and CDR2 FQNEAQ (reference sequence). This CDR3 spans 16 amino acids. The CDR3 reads CASSIGTGGYRNEQYF. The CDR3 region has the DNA TGTGCCAGCAGTATAGGGACAGGGGGTTATAGGAACGAGCAGTACTTC. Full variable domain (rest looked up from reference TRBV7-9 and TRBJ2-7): DTGVSQNPRHKITKRGQNVTFRCDPISEHNRLYWYRQTLGQGPEFLTYFQNEAQLEKSRLLSDRFSAERPKGSFSTLEIQRTEQGDSAMYLCASSIGTGGYRNEQYFGPGTRLTVT.

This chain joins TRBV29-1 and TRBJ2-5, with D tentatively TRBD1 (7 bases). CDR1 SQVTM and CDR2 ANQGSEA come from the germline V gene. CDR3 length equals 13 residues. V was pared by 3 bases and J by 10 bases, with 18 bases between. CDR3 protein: CSVDTGSGGSQYF. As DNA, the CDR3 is TGCAGCGTTGACACAGGCTCAGGGGGGAGCCAGTACTTC.

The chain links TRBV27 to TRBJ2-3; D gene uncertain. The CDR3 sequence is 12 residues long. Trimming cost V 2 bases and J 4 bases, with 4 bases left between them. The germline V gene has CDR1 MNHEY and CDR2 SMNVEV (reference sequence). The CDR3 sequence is CASSLTADTQYF. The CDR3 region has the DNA TGTGCCAGCAGTTTAACGGCAGATACGCAGTATTTT.

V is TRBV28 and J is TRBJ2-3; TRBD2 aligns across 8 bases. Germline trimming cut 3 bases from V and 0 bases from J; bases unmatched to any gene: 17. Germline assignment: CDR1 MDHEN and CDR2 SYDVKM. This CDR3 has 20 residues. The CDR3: CASSFELAAKISLSTDTQYF. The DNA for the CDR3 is TGTGCCAGCAGTTTCGAACTAGCGGCAAAAATCAGTCTCAGCACAGATACGCAGTATTTT.

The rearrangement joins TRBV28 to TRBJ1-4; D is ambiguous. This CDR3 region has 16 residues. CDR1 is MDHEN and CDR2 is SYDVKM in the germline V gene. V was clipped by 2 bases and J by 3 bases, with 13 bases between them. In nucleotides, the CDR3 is TGTGCCAGCAGTTTAAAACCCTGGGGAGCTAATGAAAAACTGTTTTTT. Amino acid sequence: CASSLKPWGANEKLFF. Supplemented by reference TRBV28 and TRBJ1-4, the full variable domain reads DVKVTQSSRYLVKRTGEKVFLECVQDMDHENMFWYRQDPGLGLRLIYFSYDVKMKEKGDIPEGYSVSREKKERFSLILESASTNQTSMYLCASSLKPWGANEKLFFGSGTQLSVL.

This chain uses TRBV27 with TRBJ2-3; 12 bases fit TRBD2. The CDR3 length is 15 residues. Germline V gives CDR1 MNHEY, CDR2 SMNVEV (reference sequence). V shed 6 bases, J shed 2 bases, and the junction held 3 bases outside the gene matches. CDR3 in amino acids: CASRRLAGDTDTQYF. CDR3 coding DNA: TGTGCCAGCAGAAGACTAGCGGGAGACACAGATACGCAGTATTTT.

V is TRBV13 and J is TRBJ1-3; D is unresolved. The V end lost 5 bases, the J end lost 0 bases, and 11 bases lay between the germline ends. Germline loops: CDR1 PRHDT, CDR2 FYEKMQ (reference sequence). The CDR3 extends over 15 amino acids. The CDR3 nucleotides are TGTGCCAGCAGCCTCGGGCATTTCTCTGGAAACACCATATATTTT. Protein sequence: CASSLGHFSGNTIYF. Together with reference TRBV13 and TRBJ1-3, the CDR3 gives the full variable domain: AAGVIQSPRHLIKEKRETATLKCYPIPRHDTVYWYQQGPGQDPQFLISFYEKMQSDKGSIPDRFSAQQFSDYHSELNMSSLELGDSALYFCASSLGHFSGNTIYFGEGSWLTVV.

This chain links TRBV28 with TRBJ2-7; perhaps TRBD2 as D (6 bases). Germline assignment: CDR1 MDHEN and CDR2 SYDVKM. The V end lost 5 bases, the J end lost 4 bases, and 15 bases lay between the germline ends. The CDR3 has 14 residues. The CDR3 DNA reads TGTGCCAGCAGTGCCACTGGGGGGATGTACGAGCAGTACTTC. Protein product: CASSATGGMYEQYF.

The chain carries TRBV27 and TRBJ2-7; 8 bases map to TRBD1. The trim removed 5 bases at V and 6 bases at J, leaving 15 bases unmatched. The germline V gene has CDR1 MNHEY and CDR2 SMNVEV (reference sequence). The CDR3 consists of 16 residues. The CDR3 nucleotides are TGTGCCAGCAGTCCCGCCCGGACAGGGAGATGGGGCGAGCAGTACTTC. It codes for CASSPARTGRWGEQYF.

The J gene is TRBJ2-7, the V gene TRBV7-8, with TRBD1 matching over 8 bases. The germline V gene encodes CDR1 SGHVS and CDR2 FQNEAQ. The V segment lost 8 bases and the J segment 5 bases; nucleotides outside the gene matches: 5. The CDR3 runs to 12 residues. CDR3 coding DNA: TGTGCCAGCCAAGACAGGGGCGACGAGCAGTACTTC. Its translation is CASQDRGDEQYF.

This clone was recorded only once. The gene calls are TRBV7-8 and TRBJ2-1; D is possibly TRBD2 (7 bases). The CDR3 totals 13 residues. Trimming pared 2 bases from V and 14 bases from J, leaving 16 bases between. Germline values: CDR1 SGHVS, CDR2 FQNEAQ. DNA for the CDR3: TGTGCCAGCAGCTTATCGGCGGGGGCGGAGGAGTTCTTC. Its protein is CASSLSAGAEEFF.

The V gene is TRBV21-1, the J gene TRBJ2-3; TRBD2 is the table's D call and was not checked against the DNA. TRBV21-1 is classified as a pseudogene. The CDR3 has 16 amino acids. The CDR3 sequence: CATSLKDSTYTDTQYF. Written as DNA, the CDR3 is TGTGCCACCAGTCTTAAGGACTCAACTTACACAGATACGCAGTATTTT.

The chain's CDR3 is CASSWTGTGEYEQYF. The CDR3 DNA is TGTGCCAGCAGTTGGACCGGGACAGGAGAGTACGAGCAGTACTTC. The chain links TRBV2 to TRBJ2-7; TRBD1 agrees at 8 bases. Losses at the gene ends were 5 bases for V and 4 bases for J; bases not matched to a gene: 10. The germline V gene has CDR1 SNHLY and CDR2 FYNNEI. The length of the CDR3 is 15 residues. The full variable domain, its missing parts supplied by reference TRBV2 and TRBJ2-7, is EPEVTQTPSHQVTQMGQEVILRCVPISNHLYFYWYRQILGQKVEFLVSFYNNEISEKSEIFDDQFSVERPDGSNFTLKIRSTKLEDSAMYFCASSWTGTGEYEQYFGPGTRLTVT.

The CDR3 DNA reads as TGTGCCACCTATCCAACAGGGGGCTCTGGCTACACCTTC. As protein: CATYPTGGSGYTF. The chain links TRBV6-5 to TRBJ1-2; 9 bases agree with TRBD1. This CDR3 has 13 residues. V trimming: 10 bases; J trimming: 7 bases; junction bases outside the gene matches: 10. The germline V gene has CDR1 MNHEY and CDR2 SVGAGI.

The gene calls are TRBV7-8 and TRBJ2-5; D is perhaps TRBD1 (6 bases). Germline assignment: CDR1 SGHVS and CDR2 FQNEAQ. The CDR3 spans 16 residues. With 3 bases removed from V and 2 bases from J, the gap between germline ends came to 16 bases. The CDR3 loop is CASSLGRIGGQETQYF. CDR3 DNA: TGTGCCAGCAGCTTGGGGCGGATAGGGGGACAAGAGACCCAGTACTTC.

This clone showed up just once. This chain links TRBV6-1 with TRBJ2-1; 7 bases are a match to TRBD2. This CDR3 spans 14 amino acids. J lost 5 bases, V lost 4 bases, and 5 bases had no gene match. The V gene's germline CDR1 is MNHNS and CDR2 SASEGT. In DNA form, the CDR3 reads TGTGCCAGCAGTGTCGGACTAGTGAACAATGAGCAGTTCTTC. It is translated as CASSVGLVNNEQFF.

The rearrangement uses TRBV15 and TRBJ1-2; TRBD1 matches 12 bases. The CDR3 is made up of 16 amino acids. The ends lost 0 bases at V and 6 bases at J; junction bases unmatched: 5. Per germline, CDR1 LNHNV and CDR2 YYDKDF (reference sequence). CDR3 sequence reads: CATSRDMGTGGNGYTF. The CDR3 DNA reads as TGTGCCACCAGCAGAGATATGGGGACAGGGGGCAATGGCTACACCTTC.

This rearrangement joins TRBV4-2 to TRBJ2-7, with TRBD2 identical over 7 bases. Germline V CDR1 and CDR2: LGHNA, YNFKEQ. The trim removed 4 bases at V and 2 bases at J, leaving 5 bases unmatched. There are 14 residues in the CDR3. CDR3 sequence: CASSLQRGTYEQYF. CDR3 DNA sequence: TGTGCCAGCAGCCTCCAGCGGGGTACCTACGAGCAGTACTTC.